This TCR beta chain was captured in a study of T cells in Graves' hyperthyroidism and ophthalmopathy. Study as a whole: Before any treatment, at initial diagnosis, peripheral blood was collected.

Per germline, CDR1 LNHDA and CDR2 SQIVND (reference sequence). This CDR3 has 12 amino acids. V gave up 8 bases and J gave up 6 bases, with 14 bases separating them. Study-level points and caveats: Most thyroid clonotypes expanded above 0.001 appeared in blood too.

This clonotype showed up just once. Its target is unknown. Amplified regions were TCR beta CDR3 sequences from RNA transcripts. Researchers ran a first-round RT-PCR on the TCR CDR3 using the HTBI primer set. TCRdb processed the multiplex PCR reads anew with MiXCR; each CDR3 protein has one entry. Among approximately 400,000 distinct CDR3 sequences listed, 15% to 17% were seen once. Each patient was aged 18 to 65 and had newly diagnosed hyperthyroidism of under 2 months' duration. About 10 ml fresh peripheral blood yielded the PBMCs. The TCR sequence derives from a woman between 18 and 29 years old with Graves' hyperthyroidism. Sequencing was carried out using blood. V and J are TRBV19 and TRBJ2-7, with D perhaps matching TRBD1 or TRBD2 (5 bases each). DNA for the CDR3: TGTGCCAGTCTCGGGGCGAGGGGCGAGCAGTACTTC. It yields the protein CASLGARGEQYF.